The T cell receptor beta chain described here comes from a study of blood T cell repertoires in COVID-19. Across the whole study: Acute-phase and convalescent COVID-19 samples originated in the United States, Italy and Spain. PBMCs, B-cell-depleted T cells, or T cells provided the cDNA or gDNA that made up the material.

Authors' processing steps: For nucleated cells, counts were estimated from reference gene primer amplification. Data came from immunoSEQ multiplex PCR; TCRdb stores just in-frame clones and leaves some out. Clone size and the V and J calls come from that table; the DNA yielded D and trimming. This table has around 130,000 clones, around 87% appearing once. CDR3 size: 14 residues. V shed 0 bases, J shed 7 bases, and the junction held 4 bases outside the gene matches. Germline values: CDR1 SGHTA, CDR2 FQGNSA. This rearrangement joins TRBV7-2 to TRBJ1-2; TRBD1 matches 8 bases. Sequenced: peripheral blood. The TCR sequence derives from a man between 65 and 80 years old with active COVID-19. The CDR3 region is CASSLAGGTGGYTF. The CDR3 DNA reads TGTGCCAGCAGCTTAGCTGGGGGGACAGGTGGCTACACCTTC.